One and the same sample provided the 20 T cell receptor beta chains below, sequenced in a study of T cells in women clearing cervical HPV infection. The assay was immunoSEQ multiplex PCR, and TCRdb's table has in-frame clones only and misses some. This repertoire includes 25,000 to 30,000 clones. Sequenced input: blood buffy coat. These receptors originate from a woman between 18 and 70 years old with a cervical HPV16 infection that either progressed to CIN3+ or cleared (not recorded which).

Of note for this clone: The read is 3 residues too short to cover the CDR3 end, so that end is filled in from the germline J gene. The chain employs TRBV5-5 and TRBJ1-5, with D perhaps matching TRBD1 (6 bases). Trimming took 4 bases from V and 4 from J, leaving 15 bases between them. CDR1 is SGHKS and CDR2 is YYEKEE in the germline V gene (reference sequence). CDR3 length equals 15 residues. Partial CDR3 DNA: TGTGCCAGCAGCGGGGGGGCCGGGGAGAATCAGCCC. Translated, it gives CASSGGAGENQP. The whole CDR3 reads CASSGGAGENQPQHF.

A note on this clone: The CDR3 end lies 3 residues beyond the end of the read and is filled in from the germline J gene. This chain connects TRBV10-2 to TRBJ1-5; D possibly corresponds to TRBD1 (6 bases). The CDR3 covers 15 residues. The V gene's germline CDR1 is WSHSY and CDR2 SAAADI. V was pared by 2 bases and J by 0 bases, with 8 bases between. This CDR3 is CASSENRVSNQPQHF. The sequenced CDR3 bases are TGCGCCAGCAGTGAGAACAGGGTTAGCAATCAGCCC.

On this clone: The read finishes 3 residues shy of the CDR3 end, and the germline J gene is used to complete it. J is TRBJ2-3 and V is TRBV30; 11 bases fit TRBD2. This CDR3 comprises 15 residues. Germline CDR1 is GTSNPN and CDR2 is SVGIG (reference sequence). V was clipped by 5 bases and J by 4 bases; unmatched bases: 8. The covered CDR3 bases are TGTGCCTGGGAAGCACTAGCGGGAGCTGCAGATACG. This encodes CAWEALAGAADT. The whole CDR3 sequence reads CAWEALAGAADTQYF.

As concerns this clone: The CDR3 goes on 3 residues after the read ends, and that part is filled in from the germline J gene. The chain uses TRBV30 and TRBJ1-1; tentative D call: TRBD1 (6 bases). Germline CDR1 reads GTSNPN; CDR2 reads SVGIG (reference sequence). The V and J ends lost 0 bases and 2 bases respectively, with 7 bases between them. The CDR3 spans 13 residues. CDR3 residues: CAWSVQGNTEAFF. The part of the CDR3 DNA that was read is TGTGCCTGGAGTGTACAGGGAAACACTGAA.

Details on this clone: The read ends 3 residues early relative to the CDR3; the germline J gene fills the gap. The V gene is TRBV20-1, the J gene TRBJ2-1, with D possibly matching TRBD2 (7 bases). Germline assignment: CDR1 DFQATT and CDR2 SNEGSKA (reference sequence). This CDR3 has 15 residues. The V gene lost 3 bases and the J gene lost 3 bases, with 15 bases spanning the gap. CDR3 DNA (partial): TGCAGTGCTAGTCAAGCCGGGGGGCGCTACAATGAG. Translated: CSASQAGGRYNE. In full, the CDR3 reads CSASQAGGRYNEQFF.

The CDR3 here is CASSLGPSGANVLTF. CDR3 DNA, as far as it was read: TGCGCCAGCAGCTTGGGGCCCTCTGGGGCCAACGTC. The rearrangement links TRBV5-1 to TRBJ2-6, with D unclear. Read coverage stops 3 residues before the CDR3 terminus; the germline J gene supplies the remainder. CDR1 is SGHRS and CDR2 is YFSETQ in the germline V gene. The CDR3 totals 15 residues. V lost 0 bases and J lost 0, with 4 bases in between.

The CDR3 sequence: CSVEESLAGAETQYF. The part of the CDR3 DNA that was read is TGCAGCGTTGAAGAATCGTTAGCGGGGGCAGAGACC. The chain has TRBV29-1 and TRBJ2-5; TRBD2 aligns across 9 bases. The sequenced fragment ends 3 residues before the CDR3 boundary, so the rest is inferred from the germline J gene. The CDR3 sequence is 15 residues long. V trimming: 0 bases; J trimming: 4 bases; junction bases outside the gene matches: 6. CDR1 and CDR2 (germline): SQVTM, ANQGSEA.

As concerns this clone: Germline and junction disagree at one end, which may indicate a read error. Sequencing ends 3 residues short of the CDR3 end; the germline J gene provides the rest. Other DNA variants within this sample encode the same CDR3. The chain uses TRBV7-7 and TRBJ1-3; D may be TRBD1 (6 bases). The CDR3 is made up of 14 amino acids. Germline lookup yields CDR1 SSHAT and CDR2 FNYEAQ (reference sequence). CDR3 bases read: TGTGCTAGCAGCGTACAGGGCTCTGGAAACACC. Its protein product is CASSVQGSGNT. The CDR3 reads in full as CASSVQGSGNTIYF.

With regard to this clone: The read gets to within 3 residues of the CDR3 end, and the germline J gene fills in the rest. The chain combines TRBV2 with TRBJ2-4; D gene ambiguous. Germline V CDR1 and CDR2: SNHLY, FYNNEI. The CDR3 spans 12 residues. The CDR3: CAILRLQSGQYF. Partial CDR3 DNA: TGTGCCATCCTAAGGTTACAGAGTGGT.

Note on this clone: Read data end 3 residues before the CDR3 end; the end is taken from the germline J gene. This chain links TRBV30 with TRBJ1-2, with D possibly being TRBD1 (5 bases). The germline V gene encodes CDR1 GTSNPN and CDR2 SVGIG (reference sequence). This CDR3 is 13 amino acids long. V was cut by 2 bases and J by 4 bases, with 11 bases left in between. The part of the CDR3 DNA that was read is TGTGCCTGGAGTCGGGGGGATGGCTATGGC. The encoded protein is CAWSRGDGYG. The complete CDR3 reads CAWSRGDGYGYTF. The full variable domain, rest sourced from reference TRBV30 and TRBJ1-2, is SQTIHQWPATLVQPVGSPLSLECTVEGTSNPNLYWYRQAAGRGLQLLFYSVGIGQISSEVPQNLSASRPQDRQFILSSKKLLLSDSGFYLCAWSRGDGYGYTFGSGTRLTVV.

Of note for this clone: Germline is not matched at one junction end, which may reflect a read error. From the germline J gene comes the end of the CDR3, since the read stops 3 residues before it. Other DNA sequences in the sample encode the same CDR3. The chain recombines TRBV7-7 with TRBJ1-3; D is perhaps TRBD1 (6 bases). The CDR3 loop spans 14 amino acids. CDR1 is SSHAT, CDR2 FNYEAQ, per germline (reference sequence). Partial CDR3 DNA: TGTGCTAGCAGCGTACAGGGCTCTGGAAACACA. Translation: CASSVQGSGNT. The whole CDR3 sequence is CASSVQGSGNTIYF.

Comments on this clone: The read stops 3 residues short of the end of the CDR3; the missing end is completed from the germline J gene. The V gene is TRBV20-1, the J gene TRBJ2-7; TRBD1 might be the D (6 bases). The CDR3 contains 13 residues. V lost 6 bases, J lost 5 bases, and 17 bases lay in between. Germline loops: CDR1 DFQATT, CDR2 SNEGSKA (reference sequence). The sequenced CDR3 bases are TGCAGTGCGTACGAGGGGGACCACCACGAG. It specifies CSAYEGDHHE. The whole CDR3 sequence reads CSAYEGDHHEQYF.

The sequenced CDR3 bases are TGTGCCAGCAGGTCAGACAGGGAACCTGGGGGC. Encoded protein: CASRSDREPGG. The full CDR3 protein reads CASRSDREPGGYTF. The chain combines TRBV7-3 with TRBJ1-2, with TRBD1 matching 7 bases. The missing CDR3 end, 3 residues past where the read stops, is filled in from the germline J gene. Per the germline V gene, CDR1 is SGHTA and CDR2 is FQGTGA. This CDR3 is built from 14 residues. Filled out from reference TRBV7-3 and TRBJ1-2, the complete variable domain reads GAGVSQTPSNKVTEKGKYVELRCDPISGHTALYWYRQSLGQGPEFLIYFQGTGAADDSGLPNDRFFAVRPEGSVSTLKIQRTERGDSAVYLCASRSDREPGGYTFGSGTRLTVV.

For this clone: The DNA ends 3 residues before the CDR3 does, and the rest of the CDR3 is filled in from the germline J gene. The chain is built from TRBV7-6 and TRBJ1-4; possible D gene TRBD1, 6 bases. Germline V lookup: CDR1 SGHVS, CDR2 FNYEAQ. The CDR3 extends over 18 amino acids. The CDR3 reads CASSFIGRGRSGANVLFF. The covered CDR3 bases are TGTGCCAGCAGCTTTATTGGCAGGGGCCGGTCTGGGGCCAACGTA.

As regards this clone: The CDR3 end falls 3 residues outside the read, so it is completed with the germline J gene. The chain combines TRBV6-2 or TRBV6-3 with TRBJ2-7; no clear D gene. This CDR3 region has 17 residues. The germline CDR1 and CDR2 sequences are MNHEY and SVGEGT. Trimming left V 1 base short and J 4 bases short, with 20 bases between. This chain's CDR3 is CASSYFPSTEFKYEQYF. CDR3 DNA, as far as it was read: TGTGCCAGCAGTTACTTTCCTTCCACAGAGTTTAAGTACGAG.

The CDR3 bases that were read are TGTGCCTGGGGTGCAGGGGAGAGATATGAAAAA. Its protein product is CAWGAGERYEK. From start to end, the CDR3 is CAWGAGERYEKLFF. This chain uses TRBV30 with TRBJ1-4; D possibly corresponds to TRBD1 (6 bases). From the germline J gene comes the end of the CDR3, since the read stops 3 residues before it. CDR3 size: 14 residues. The germline V gene encodes CDR1 GTSNPN and CDR2 SVGIG (reference sequence). V was pared by 5 bases and J by 6 bases, with 16 bases between.

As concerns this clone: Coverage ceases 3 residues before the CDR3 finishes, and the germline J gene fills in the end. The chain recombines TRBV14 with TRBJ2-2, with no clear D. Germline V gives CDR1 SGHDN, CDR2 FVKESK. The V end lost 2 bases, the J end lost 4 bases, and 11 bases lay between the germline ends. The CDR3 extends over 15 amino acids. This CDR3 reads CASSQTSGSTGELFF. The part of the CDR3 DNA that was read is TGTGCCAGCAGCCAAACGTCAGGATCCACCGGGGAG.

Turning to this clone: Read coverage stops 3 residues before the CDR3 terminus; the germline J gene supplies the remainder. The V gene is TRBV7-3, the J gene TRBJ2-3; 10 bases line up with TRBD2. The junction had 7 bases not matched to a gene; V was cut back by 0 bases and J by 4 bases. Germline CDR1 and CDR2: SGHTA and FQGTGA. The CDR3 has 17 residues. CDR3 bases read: TGTGCCAGCAGCTTAACAGCTAGCGGGAGCTTCGCAGATACG. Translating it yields CASSLTASGSFADT. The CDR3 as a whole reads CASSLTASGSFADTQYF.

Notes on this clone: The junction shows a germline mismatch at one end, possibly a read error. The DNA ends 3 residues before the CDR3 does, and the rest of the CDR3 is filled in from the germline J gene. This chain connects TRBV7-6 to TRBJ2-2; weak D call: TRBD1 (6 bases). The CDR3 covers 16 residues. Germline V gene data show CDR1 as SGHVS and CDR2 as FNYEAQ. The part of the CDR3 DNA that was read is TGTGCCAGCACCTTAAGCTCCCAGGGGCCCAATTCACCG. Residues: CASTLSSQGPNSP. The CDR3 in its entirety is CASTLSSQGPNSPLFF.

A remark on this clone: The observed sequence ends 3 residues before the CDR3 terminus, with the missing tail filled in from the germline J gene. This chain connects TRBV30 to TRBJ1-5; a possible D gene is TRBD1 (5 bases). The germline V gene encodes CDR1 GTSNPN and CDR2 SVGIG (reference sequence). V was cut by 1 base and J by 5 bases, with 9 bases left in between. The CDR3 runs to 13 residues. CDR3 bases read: TGTGCCTGGAGTGGTGGGGGGGATCAGCCC. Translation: CAWSGGGDQP. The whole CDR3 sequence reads CAWSGGGDQPQHF.